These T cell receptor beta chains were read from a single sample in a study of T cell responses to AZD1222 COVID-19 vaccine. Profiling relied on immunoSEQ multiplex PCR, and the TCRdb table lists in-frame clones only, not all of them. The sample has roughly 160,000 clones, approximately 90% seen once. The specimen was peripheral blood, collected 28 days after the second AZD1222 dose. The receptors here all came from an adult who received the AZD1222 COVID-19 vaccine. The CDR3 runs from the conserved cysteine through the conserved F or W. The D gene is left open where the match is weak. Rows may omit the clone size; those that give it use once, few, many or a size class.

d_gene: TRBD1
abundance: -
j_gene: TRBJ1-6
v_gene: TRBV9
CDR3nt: TGTGCCAGCAGCGTGACAGGGTATAATTCACCCCTCCACTTT
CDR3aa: CASSVTGYNSPLHF

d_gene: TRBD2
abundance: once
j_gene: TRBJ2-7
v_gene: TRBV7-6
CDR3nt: TGTGCCAGCAGCCCTTCTAGCGGGACCTCCTACGAGCAGTACTTC
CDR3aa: CASSPSSGTSYEQYF

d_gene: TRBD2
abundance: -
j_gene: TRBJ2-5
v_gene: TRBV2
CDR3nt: TGTGCCAGCAAACTTAGCGGGAGGGCCGGAGAGACCCAGTACTTC
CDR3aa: CASKLSGRAGETQYF

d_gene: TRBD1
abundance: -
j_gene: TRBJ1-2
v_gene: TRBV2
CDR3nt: TGTGCTATCCTATCAGGGACAGGGTTTAACTATGGCTACACCTTC
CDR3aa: CAILSGTGFNYGYTF

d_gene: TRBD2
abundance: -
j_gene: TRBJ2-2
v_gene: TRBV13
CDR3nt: TGTGCCAGCAACCCTTCGCGGGGGACCGGGGAGCTGTTTTTT
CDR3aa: CASNPSRGTGELFF

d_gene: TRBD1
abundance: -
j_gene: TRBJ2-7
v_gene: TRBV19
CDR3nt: TGTGCCAGTAGTATAGGACAGGGTTCGGTCAACGAGCAGTACTTC
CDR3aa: CASSIGQGSVNEQYF

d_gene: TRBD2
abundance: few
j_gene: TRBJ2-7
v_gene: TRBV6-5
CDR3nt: TGTGCCAGCAGTTACGGGAGCGGGGGCACCTACGAGCAGTACTTC
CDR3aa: CASSYGSGGTYEQYF

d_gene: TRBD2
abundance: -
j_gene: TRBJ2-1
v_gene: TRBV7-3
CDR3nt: TGTGCCAGCAGCTTAATCCTAGCGGGAGGACATGAGCAGTTCTTC
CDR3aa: CASSLILAGGHEQFF

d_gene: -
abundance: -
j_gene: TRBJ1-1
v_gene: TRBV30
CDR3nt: TGTGCCTGGAGATCGGACGGGAACACTGAAGCTTTCTTT
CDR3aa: CAWRSDGNTEAFF

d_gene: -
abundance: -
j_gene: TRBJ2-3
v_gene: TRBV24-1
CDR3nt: TGTGCCACCAGTGATAGGAGGGAACTAGCAGATACGCAGTATTTT
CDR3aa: CATSDRRELADTQYF

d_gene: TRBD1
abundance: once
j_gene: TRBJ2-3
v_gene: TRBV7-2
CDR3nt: TGTGCCAGCAGCAACCACCCGGGACAGGGAATTAGCACAGATACGCAGTATTTT
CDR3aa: CASSNHPGQGISTDTQYF

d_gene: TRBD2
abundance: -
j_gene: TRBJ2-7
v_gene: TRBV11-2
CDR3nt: TGTGCCAGCAGCCTCGGGACTAGCGGGAGCTACGAGCAGTACTTC
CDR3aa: CASSLGTSGSYEQYF

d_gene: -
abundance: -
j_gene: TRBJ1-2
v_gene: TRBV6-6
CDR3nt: TGTGCCAGCAGTTTTCCCCTGACCGAAAACTATGGCTACACCTTC
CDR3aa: CASSFPLTENYGYTF

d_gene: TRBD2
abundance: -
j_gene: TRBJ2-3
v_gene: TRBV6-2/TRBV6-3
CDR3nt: TGTGCCAGCAGTTACTCGGCTAGCGGGCTTGAGGCTACGCAGTATTTT
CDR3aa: CASSYSASGLEATQYF

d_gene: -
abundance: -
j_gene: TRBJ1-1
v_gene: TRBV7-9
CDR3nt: TGTGCCAGCAGCTTAGAACGTCCAGGCCCAAACACTGAAGCTTTCTTT
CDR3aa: CASSLERPGPNTEAFF

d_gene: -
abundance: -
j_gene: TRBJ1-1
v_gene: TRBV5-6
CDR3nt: TGTGCCAGCAGCCAGGGGACGTCCCTCCCATTGAACACTGAAGCTTTCTTT
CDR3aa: CASSQGTSLPLNTEAFF

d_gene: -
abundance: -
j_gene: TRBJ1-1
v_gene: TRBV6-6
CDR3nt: TGTGCCAGCAGTCCACGCTGGATGAACACTGAAGCTTTCTTT
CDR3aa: CASSPRWMNTEAFF

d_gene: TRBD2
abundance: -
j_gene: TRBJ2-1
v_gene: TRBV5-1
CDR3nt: TGCGCCAGCAGCTTGAGTCTAGCGGGGGGATCCTACAATGAGCAGTTCTTC
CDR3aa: CASSLSLAGGSYNEQFF

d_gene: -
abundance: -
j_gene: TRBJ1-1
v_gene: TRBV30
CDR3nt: TGTGCCTCCGATGGTAACTCGGTGAACACTGAAGCTTTCTTT
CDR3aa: CASDGNSVNTEAFF

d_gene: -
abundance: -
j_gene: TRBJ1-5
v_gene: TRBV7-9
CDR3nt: TGTGCCAGCAGCCGGGACGGGCAGAATCAGCCCCAGCATTTT
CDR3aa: CASSRDGQNQPQHF

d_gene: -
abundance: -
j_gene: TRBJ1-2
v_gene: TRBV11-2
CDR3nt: TGTGCCAGCAGCTTAGTAGGTGGGGCACTTAACTATGGCTACACCTTC
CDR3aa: CASSLVGGALNYGYTF

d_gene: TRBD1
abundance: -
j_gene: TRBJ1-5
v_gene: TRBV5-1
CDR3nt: TGCGCCAGCAGCTGGGGACAGGGAAAGGATCAGCCCCAGCATTTT
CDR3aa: CASSWGQGKDQPQHF

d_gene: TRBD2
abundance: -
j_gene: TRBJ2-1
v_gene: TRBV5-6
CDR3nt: TGTGCCAGCAGCGCGTTCCTAGCGGGAGATCTCAATGAGCAGTTCTTC
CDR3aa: CASSAFLAGDLNEQFF

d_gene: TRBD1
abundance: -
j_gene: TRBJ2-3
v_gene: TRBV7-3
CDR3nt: TGTGCCAGCAGTCTACAGGGGGCAATAGATACGCAGTATTTT
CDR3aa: CASSLQGAIDTQYF